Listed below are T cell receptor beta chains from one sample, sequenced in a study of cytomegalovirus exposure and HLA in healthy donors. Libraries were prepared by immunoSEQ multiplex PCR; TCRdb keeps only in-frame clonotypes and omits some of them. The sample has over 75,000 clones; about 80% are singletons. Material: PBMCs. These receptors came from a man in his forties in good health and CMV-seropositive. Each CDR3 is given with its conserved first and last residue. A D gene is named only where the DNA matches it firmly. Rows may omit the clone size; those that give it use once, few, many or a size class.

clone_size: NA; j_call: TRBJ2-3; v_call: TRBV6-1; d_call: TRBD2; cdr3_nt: TGTGCCAGCAGTGATAGTAGCGGGGGGCTCGATACGCAGTATTTT; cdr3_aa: CASSDSSGGLDTQYF
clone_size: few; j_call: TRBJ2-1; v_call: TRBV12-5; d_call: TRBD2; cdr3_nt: TGTGCTAGTGCTCTAGCGGGAGGGTACGACAGGTCCTACAATGAGCAGTTCTTC; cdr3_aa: CASALAGGYDRSYNEQFF
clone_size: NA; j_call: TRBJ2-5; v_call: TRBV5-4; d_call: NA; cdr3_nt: TGTGCCAGCAGCGAACCCGGGGTCGGGGGAGAGACCCAGTACTTC; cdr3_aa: CASSEPGVGGETQYF
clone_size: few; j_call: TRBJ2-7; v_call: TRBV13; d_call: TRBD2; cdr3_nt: TGTGCCAGCAGCCGGGGGGGGTCCTACGAGCAGTACTTC; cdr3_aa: CASSRGGSYEQYF
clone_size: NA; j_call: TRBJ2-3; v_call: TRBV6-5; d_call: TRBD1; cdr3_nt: TGTGCCAGCAGTTCCCGACAGGGGACAGATACGCAGTATTTT; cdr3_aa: CASSSRQGTDTQYF
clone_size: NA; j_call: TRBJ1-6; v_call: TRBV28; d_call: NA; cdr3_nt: TGTGCCAGCACCCCGAGGAGGGGCTGGAATTCACCCCTCCACTTT; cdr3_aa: CASTPRRGWNSPLHF
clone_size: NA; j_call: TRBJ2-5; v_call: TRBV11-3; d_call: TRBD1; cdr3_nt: TGTGCCAGCAGCCGCACAGGGGCAGTTGTGGAGACCCAGTACTTC; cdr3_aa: CASSRTGAVVETQYF
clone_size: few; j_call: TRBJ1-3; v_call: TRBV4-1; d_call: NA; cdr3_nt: TGCGCCAGCAGTCCCACAGGGAGCCCGATTTTTGGAAACACCATATATTTT; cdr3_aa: CASSPTGSPIFGNTIYF
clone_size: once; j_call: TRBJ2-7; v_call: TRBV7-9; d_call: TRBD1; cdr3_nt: TGTGCCAGCAGCCCAGGGGACAGGGCCTACGAGCAGTACTTC; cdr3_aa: CASSPGDRAYEQYF
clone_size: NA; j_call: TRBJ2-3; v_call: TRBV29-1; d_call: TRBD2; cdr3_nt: TGCAGCGTAGATAGCGGGGGGAACCCAGATACGCAGTATTTT; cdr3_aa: CSVDSGGNPDTQYF
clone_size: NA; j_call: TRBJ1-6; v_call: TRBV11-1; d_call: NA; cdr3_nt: TGTGCCAGCAGCTTTAGGGATTTGACAGGCCCCAATTCACCCCTCCACTTT; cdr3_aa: CASSFRDLTGPNSPLHF